This T cell receptor (beta chain) derives from a study of response to subunit inactivated influenza vaccine. Whole-study results and caveats: Researchers suggested that each seasonal influenza vaccination recruits few new T cells.

Worth noting for this clonotype: Antigen unknown.

The CDR3 contains 13 residues. V shed 5 bases, J shed 6 bases, and the junction held 9 bases outside the gene matches. CDR1 and CDR2 from the germline V gene are DFQATT and SNEGSKA (reference sequence). One entry per CDR3 protein, called by TCRdb with MiXCR from the RT-PCR reads. The sample has about 520,000 distinct CDR3 sequences, 25% seen once. The sequencing used CD4+ T cells sorted from PBMCs, collected roughly 5 days after vaccination. V gene TRBV20-1 combines with J gene TRBJ2-5, with 7 bases matching TRBD1. The sequence was obtained from a man aged 45-60 years who received an inactivated influenza vaccine. CDR3: CSALNRGSKTQYF. CDR3 DNA: TGCAGTGCTTTGAACAGGGGTTCGAAGACCCAGTACTTC.